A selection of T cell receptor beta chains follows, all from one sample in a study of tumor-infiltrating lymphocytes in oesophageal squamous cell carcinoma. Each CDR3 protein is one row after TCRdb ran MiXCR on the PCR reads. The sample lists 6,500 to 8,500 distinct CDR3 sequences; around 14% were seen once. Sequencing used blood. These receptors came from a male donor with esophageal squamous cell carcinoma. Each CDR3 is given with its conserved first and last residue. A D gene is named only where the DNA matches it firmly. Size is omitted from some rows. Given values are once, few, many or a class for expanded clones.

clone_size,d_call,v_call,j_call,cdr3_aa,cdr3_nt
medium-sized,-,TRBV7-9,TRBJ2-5,CASSLVGRETQYF,TGTGCCAGCAGCTTAGTAGGGAGAGAGACCCAGTACTTC
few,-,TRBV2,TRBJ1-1,CASRGLERNTEAFF,TGTGCCAGCAGGGGACTGGAACGGAACACTGAAGCTTTCTTT
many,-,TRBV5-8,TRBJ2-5,CASSLGTGGETQYF,TGTGCCAGCAGCTTGGGAACGGGTGGGGAGACCCAGTACTTC
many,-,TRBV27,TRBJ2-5,CASSPLWRGNGETQYF,TGTGCCAGCAGCCCGTTATGGAGGGGAAACGGGGAGACCCAGTACTTC
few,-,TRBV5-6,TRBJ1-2,CASNYRDGYTF,TGTGCCAGCAACTACAGGGATGGCTACACCTTC
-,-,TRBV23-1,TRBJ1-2,CASSPGPSNYGYTF,TGCGCCAGCAGTCCTGGACCTTCTAACTATGGCTACACCTTC
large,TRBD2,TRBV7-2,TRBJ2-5,CASSRAGGYQETQYF,TGTGCCAGCAGCCGAGCGGGGGGGTACCAAGAGACCCAGTACTTC
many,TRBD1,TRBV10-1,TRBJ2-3,CASSEGDREDTQYF,TGCGCCAGCAGTGAAGGAGACAGGGAAGATACGCAGTATTTT
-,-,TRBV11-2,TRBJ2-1,CASSLVGRTGELYF,TGTGCCAGCAGCTTAGTGGGTAGGACCGGGGAGCTGTACTTC
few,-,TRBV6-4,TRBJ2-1,CASSDSDSTDTQFF,TGTGCCAGCAGTGACTCGGACAGCACAGATACGCAGTTCTTC
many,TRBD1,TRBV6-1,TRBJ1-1,CASSEMRTGGTEAFF,TGTGCCAGCAGCGAAATGAGGACAGGGGGCACTGAAGCTTTCTTT
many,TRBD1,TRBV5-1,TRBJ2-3,CASSLGTGVTDTQYF,TGCGCCAGCAGCTTGGGGACAGGAGTCACAGATACGCAGTATTTT
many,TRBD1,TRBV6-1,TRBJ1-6,CASRQGSSYNSPLHF,TGTGCCAGCAGACAGGGGAGCTCCTATAATTCACCCCTCCACTTT
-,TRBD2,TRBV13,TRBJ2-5,CASSHPFSGGHPPAIGTQYF,TGTGCCAGCAGCCACCCCTTTAGCGGGGGCCATCCCCCCGCCATAGGGACCCAGTACTTC
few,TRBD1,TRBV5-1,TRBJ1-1,CASSTPGQMNTEAFF,TGCGCCAGCAGCACACCGGGACAGATGAACACTGAAGCTTTCTTT
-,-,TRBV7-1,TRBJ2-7,CASSPAFEEQYF,TGTGCCAGCAGCCCCGCTTTTGAGGAGCAGTACTTC
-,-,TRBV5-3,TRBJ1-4,CASSLSGEKLFF,TGTGCCAGCAGCTTATCAGGCGAAAAACTGTTTTTT
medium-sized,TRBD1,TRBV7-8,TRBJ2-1,CASSNLGRPGQGFF,TGTGCCAGCTCAAACCTGGGGCGACCGGGACAGGGGTTCTTC
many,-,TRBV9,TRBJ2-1,CASSVGISGNEQFF,TGTGCCAGCAGCGTGGGAATTTCCGGGAATGAGCAGTTCTTC
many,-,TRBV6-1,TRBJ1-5,CASSEAGGANQPQHF,TGTGCCAGCAGTGAAGCTGGGGGGGCGAATCAGCCCCAGCATTTT
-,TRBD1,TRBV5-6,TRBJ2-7,CASSRLDRGQKDEQYF,TGTGCCAGCAGCCGATTGGACAGGGGGCAAAAGGACGAGCAGTACTTC
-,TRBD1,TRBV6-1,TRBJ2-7,CASSLRDRVTYEQYF,TGTGCCAGCAGCCTCCGGGACAGGGTCACCTACGAGCAGTACTTC
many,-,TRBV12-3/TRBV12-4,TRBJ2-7,CASSYEGLGEQYF,TGTGCCAGCAGTTATGAGGGATTGGGCGAGCAGTACTTC
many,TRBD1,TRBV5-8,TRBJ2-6,CASSDRDRGLTGANVLTF,TGTGCCAGCAGCGACCGGGACAGGGGGCTCACTGGGGCCAACGTCCTGACTTTC
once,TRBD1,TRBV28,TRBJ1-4,CASSFLSTGDEKLFF,TGTGCCAGCAGTTTTTTATCTACAGGGGATGAAAAACTGTTTTTT
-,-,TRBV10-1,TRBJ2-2,CASSEVGGTGELFF,TGCGCCAGCAGTGAGGTGGGGGGCACCGGGGAGCTGTTTTTT
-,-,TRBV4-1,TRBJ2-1,CASSQERGSYEQFF,TGCGCCAGCAGCCAAGAGCGGGGTTCCTACGAGCAGTTCTTC
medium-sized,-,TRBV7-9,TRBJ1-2,CASSSMAVLANYGYTF,TGTGCCAGCAGCTCGATGGCGGTTCTTGCTAACTATGGCTACACCTTC
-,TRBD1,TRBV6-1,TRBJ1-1,CASSYPAGGNFVNTEAFF,TGTGCCAGCAGTTACCCGGCAGGGGGCAACTTCGTGAACACTGAAGCTTTCTTT
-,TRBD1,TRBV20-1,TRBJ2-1,CSAYTGGAPQFF,TGCAGTGCGTATACAGGGGGCGCCCCCCAGTTCTTC
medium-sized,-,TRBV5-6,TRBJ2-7,CASSLNGRFSSYEQYF,TGTGCCAGCAGCTTGAACGGACGGTTTAGCTCCTACGAGCAGTACTTC
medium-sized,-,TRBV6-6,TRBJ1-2,CASSYSNGGYTF,TGTGCCAGCAGTTACTCTAACGGTGGCTACACCTTC
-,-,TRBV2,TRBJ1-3,CASKSTTGSDTIYF,TGTGCCAGCAAATCCACCACAGGGAGTGACACCATATATTTT
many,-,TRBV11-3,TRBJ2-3,CASSLGRGGRTTQYF,TGTGCCAGCAGCTTAGGCCGGGGAGGACGTACTACGCAGTATTTT
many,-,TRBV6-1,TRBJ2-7,CASSEAPESITNNSPLHF,TGTGCCAGCAGTGAAGCGCCAGAATCCATCACTAATAATTCACCCCTCCACTTC
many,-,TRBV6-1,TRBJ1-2,CASTTGYGYTF,TGTGCCAGCACGACAGGCTATGGCTACACCTTC
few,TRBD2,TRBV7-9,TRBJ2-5,CASSVGLVNEQYF,TGTGCCAGCAGCGTGGGACTAGTTAATGAGCAGTACTTC
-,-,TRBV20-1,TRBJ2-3,CSALDNLMNSPLHF,TGCAGTGCGCTGGACAACCTGATGAATTCACCCCTCCACTTC
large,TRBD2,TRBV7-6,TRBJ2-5,CASSPPGLAGVETQYF,TGTGCCAGCAGCCCCCCGGGACTAGCGGGGGTAGAGACCCAGTACTTC
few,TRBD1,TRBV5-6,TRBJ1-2,CASSLETGISGYTF,TGTGCCAGCAGCTTGGAGACAGGGATTAGCGGCTACACCTTC
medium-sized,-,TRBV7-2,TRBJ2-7,CASSMRGESYEQYF,TGTGCCAGCAGCATGAGGGGGGAATCCTACGAGCAGTACTTC
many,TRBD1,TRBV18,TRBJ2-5,CASSESPGQGGQETQYF,TGTGCCAGCTCAGAAAGCCCCGGACAGGGGGGTCAAGAGACCCAGTACTTC
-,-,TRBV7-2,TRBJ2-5,CASSPLRRGETQYF,TGTGCCAGCTCACCCCTGCGGAGGGGGGAGACCCAGTACTTC
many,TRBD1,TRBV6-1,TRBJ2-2,CASSPPGQLTGELFF,TGTGCCAGCAGTCCTCCGGGACAGCTCACCGGGGAGCTGTTTTTT
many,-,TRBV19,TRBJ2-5,CASSPLVSETQYF,TGTGCCAGTAGTCCCCTGGTCTCGGAGACCCAGTACTTC
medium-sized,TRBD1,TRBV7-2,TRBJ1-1,CASSGAGGFTEAFF,TGTGCCAGCAGCGGGGCAGGGGGCTTCACTGAAGCTTTCTTT
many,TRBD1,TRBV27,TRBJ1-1,CASSGQGGIEAFF,TGTGCCAGCAGTGGACAGGGTGGCATTGAAGCTTTCTTT
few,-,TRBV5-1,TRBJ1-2,CASSLGQNANYGYTF,TGCGCCAGCAGCTTGGGACAGAACGCTAACTATGGCTACACCTTC
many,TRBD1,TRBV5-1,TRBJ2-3,CASSLVGGRQGARWDTQYF,TGCGCCAGCAGCTTGGTAGGTGGTCGACAGGGGGCAAGATGGGATACGCAGTATTTT
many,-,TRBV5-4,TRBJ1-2,CASSPGAVHGYTF,TGTGCCAGCAGCCCCGGGGCAGTCCATGGCTACACCTTC
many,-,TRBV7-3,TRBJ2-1,CASSLGQGNEQFF,TGTGCCAGCAGCTTAGGCCAGGGGAATGAGCAGTTCTTC
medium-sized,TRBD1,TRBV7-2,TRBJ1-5,CASSFRQGGQPQHF,TGTGCCAGCAGCTTCCGACAGGGAGGTCAGCCCCAGCATTTT
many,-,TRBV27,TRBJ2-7,CASSPDSLSYEQYF,TGTGCCAGCAGTCCGGACTCCTTATCCTACGAGCAGTACTTC
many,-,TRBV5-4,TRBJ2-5,CASSRLFQETQYF,TGTGCCAGCAGCAGACTTTTTCAAGAGACCCAGTACTTC
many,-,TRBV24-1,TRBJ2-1,CATSDLSESYNEQFF,TGTGCCACCAGTGATTTGTCGGAATCTTACAATGAGCAGTTCTTC
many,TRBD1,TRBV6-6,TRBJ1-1,CASSYSGTGARSTEAFF,TGTGCCAGCAGTTACTCGGGCACAGGGGCTAGAAGCACTGAAGCTTTCTTT
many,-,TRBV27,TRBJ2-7,CASSLGGTYEQYF,TGTGCCAGCAGCCTCGGAGGGACCTACGAGCAGTACTTC
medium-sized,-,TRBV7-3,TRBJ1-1,CASSPQAGGREAFF,TGTGCCAGCAGCCCACAAGCTGGAGGGCGTGAAGCTTTCTTT
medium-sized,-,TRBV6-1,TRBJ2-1,CASTLPRAQVNNEQFF,TGTGCCAGCACCCTTCCGCGAGCCCAGGTAAACAATGAGCAGTTCTTC